Listed below are T cell receptor beta chains from one sample, sequenced in a study of blood T cell repertoires in COVID-19. Assay: immunoSEQ multiplex PCR; the TCRdb copy retains only in-frame clones and omits some. The profile shows tens of thousands of clones, approximately 87% of them singletons. The sequenced material came from peripheral blood. The origin of the receptors is a woman in her sixties with COVID-19, enrolled during active disease. The CDR3 runs from the conserved cysteine through the conserved F or W. Each record gives: clone size, V gene, J gene, D gene, CDR3 protein, CDR3 DNA. A D gene is named only where the DNA matches it firmly. For some rows the clone size is stated as once, few or many, or as a class when expanded; others skip it.

size: .; V: TRBV3-1/TRBV3-2; J: TRBJ1-4; D: .; CDR3: CASSHPREKLFF; DNA: TGTGCCAGCAGCCACCCCAGGGAAAAACTGTTTTTT
size: .; V: TRBV6-5; J: TRBJ1-2; D: TRBD1; CDR3: CASSRQGSYGYTF; DNA: TGTGCCAGCAGTCGACAGGGGAGCTATGGCTACACCTTC
size: .; V: TRBV28; J: TRBJ1-5; D: .; CDR3: CASMWQGGQPQHF; DNA: TGTGCCAGCATGTGGCAGGGTGGTCAGCCCCAGCATTTT
size: .; V: TRBV20-1; J: TRBJ1-2; D: .; CDR3: CSASLTNADQGYTF; DNA: TGCAGTGCTAGTCTTACCAACGCGGATCAGGGCTACACCTTC
size: .; V: TRBV9; J: TRBJ2-1; D: .; CDR3: CASSVGAGSSYNEQFF; DNA: TGTGCCAGCAGCGTAGGCGCGGGGAGCTCCTACAATGAGCAGTTCTTC
size: .; V: TRBV2; J: TRBJ2-2; D: TRBD1; CDR3: CASSDQGANTGELFF; DNA: TGTGCCAGCAGTGATCAGGGGGCGAACACCGGGGAGCTGTTTTTT
size: .; V: TRBV7-6; J: TRBJ2-7; D: .; CDR3: CATGSSGYEQYF; DNA: TGTGCTACAGGTTCTTCTGGCTACGAGCAGTACTTC
size: .; V: TRBV2; J: TRBJ1-1; D: .; CDR3: CASRGQSFTEAFF; DNA: TGTGCCAGCAGAGGACAATCGTTTACTGAAGCTTTCTTT
size: .; V: TRBV6-5; J: TRBJ1-1; D: TRBD1; CDR3: CASRDRAATEAFF; DNA: TGTGCCAGTAGGGACAGGGCGGCCACTGAAGCTTTCTTT
size: .; V: TRBV5-1; J: TRBJ2-7; D: TRBD1; CDR3: CASSLPGQSYEQYF; DNA: TGCGCCAGCAGCTTGCCGGGACAGTCTTACGAGCAGTACTTC
size: .; V: TRBV25-1; J: TRBJ2-7; D: TRBD2; CDR3: CASSEAGATYEQYF; DNA: TGTGCCAGCAGTGAGGCGGGAGCCACCTACGAGCAGTACTTC
size: .; V: TRBV3-1/TRBV3-2; J: TRBJ1-4; D: .; CDR3: CASSQYTGFSEKLFF; DNA: TGTGCCAGCAGCCAGTACACAGGGTTCTCTGAAAAACTGTTTTTT
size: .; V: TRBV5-4; J: TRBJ2-1; D: .; CDR3: CASSLAAANEQFF; DNA: TGTGCCAGCAGCTTGGCGGCGGCAAATGAGCAGTTCTTC
size: .; V: TRBV6-6; J: TRBJ2-7; D: TRBD1; CDR3: CASSRQGYEQYF; DNA: TGTGCCAGCAGTCGACAGGGCTACGAGCAGTACTTC
size: .; V: TRBV6-2/TRBV6-3; J: TRBJ2-3; D: .; CDR3: CASSYSTSTDTQYF; DNA: TGTGCCAGCAGTTACTCGACTAGCACAGATACGCAGTATTTT
size: once; V: TRBV12-3/TRBV12-4; J: TRBJ2-7; D: .; CDR3: CASSLQASYEQYF; DNA: TGTGCCAGCAGTCTACAGGCGAGCTACGAGCAGTACTTC
size: .; V: TRBV3-1/TRBV3-2; J: TRBJ1-2; D: .; CDR3: CASSQTPFRGYTF; DNA: TGTGCCAGCAGCCAAACACCATTCCGAGGCTACACCTTC